Presented here are 26 T cell receptor beta chains from one specimen sequenced in a study of CD8 T cells in Susac syndrome. Random hexamers primed reverse transcription of about 0.45 to 1 ug RNA. One entry per CDR3 protein, called by TCRdb with MiXCR from the immunoSEQ multiplex PCR reads. The table has around 190,000 distinct CDR3 sequences, around 93% seen once; the top ten hold around 0.1%. Sequencing input: CD4+ T cells from PBMCs. The receptors shown here come from a human donor in good health.

This chain connects TRBV9 to TRBJ2-7; D is undetermined. With 3 bases removed from V and 4 bases from J, the gap between germline ends came to 2 bases. The length of the CDR3 is 10 residues. The germline V gene has CDR1 SGDLS and CDR2 YYNGEE. The CDR3 reads CASSAYEQYF. CDR3 DNA: TGTGCCAGCAGCGCTTACGAGCAGTACTTC. Complete variable domain (other parts from reference TRBV9 and TRBJ2-7): DSGVTQTPKHLITATGQRVTLRCSPRSGDLSVYWYQQSLDQGLQFLIQYYNGEERAKGNILERFSAQQFPDLHSELNLSSLELGDSALYFCASSAYEQYFGPGTRLTVT.

This clonotype has only one observation. The chain combines TRBV11-2 with TRBJ1-1, with TRBD1 matching over 7 bases. The CDR3 extends over 16 amino acids. CDR1 and CDR2 from the germline V gene are SGHAT and FQNNGV. Losses at the gene ends were 5 bases for V and 1 base for J; bases not matched to a gene: 10. CDR3 amino acids: CASSPIRQGANTEAFF. The CDR3 region has the DNA TGTGCCAGCAGCCCGATCCGACAGGGAGCGAACACTGAAGCTTTCTTT.

CDR3 sequence reads: CASSPAPAGGGQETQYF. CDR3 bases: TGTGCCAGCAGTCCTGCGCCGGCGGGGGGTGGCCAAGAGACCCAGTACTTC. The rearrangement uses TRBV9 and TRBJ2-5; 8 bases align to TRBD2. The CDR3 totals 17 residues. V lost 5 bases and J lost 1; bases outside the gene matches: 13. The germline V gene has CDR1 SGDLS and CDR2 YYNGEE.

The chain has TRBV2 and TRBJ1-6; TRBD1 matches 10 bases. Germline CDR1 and CDR2: SNHLY and FYNNEI. J was trimmed by 8 bases and V by 7 bases; bases with no gene match: 8. CDR3 length: 15 residues. CDR3 nucleotide sequence: TGTGCCAGCACTCCTCCCGGGACAGGGGATTCACCCCTCCACTTT. Encoded protein: CASTPPGTGDSPLHF.

The chain is built from TRBV29-1 and TRBJ2-2; tentative D call: TRBD2 (5 bases). The V gene's germline CDR1 is SQVTM and CDR2 ANQGSEA. V was shortened by 7 bases and J by 5 bases, with 29 bases between the two germline ends. The CDR3 is made up of 18 amino acids. Here the CDR3 DNA reads TGCAGCGCTCTCCCATCTAACCTGAGGGAAGTGGGGACCGGGGAGCTGTTTTTT. Its translation: CSALPSNLREVGTGELFF.

This clonotype was detected once. This chain links TRBV29-1 with TRBJ2-2; either TRBD1 or TRBD2 may supply D (6 bases each). The CDR3 loop spans 13 amino acids. The V and J ends lost 5 bases and 2 bases respectively, with 9 bases between them. The germline V gene encodes CDR1 SQVTM and CDR2 ANQGSEA. CDR3 sequence reads: CSVRGTNTGELFF. In DNA, the CDR3 is TGCAGCGTTCGGGGGACAAACACCGGGGAGCTGTTTTTT.

This clonotype was detected only once. The chain links TRBV7-2 to TRBJ2-7, with D uncertain. The CDR3 loop spans 13 amino acids. In germline, CDR1 is SGHTA, CDR2 FQGNSA. Trimming removed 5 bases from V and 1 base from J, with 9 bases in between. The CDR3 bases are TGTGCCAGCAGCCTCGACACATCCTACGAGCAGTACGTC. It codes for CASSLDTSYEQYV.

The rearrangement uses TRBV23-1 and TRBJ1-3, with D unclear. TRBV23-1 is an open reading frame, and its role is uncertain. CDR3 size: 17 residues. V lost 0 bases to trimming and J lost 5 bases, with 17 bases between them. CDR3 in amino acids: CASSQSRRRTQRNTIYF. DNA of the CDR3: TGCGCCAGCAGTCAATCGAGGCGGCGGACGCAGAGAAACACCATATATTTT.

The V call is TRBV6-1, the J call TRBJ2-7, with 11 bases matching TRBD2. V lost 4 bases and J lost 2; bases outside the gene matches: 7. The germline V gene has CDR1 MNHNS and CDR2 SASEGT. This CDR3 is 16 amino acids long. The CDR3 DNA follows: TGTGCCAGCAGTGGGCCTAGCGGGGGGCTCCCCTACGAGCAGTACTTC. This sequence encodes CASSGPSGGLPYEQYF.

CDR3 sequence: CASSSGQLQVNSPLHF. The CDR3 coding sequence is TGTGCCAGTAGTTCGGGACAGCTCCAGGTTAATTCACCCCTCCACTTT. The chain links TRBV19 to TRBJ1-6; TRBD1 agrees at 7 bases. Trimming took 5 bases from V and 6 from J; bases not matched to a gene: 10. Germline CDR1 LNHDA, CDR2 SQIVND (reference sequence). The CDR3 extends over 16 amino acids.

The chain links TRBV12-5 to TRBJ2-1, with 10 nucleotides matching TRBD2. Unmatched junction bases numbered 3, after V lost 8 bases and J lost 2 bases. CDR1 and CDR2 (germline): LGHNT, FRNRAP. This CDR3 region has 14 residues. CDR3 sequence reads: CASSSGGTYNEQFF. The CDR3, as DNA: TGTGCTAGTTCTAGCGGGGGTACCTACAATGAGCAGTTCTTC.

Written as DNA, the CDR3 is TGCAGCGTTGCCTTCACAGATACGCAGTATTTT. As protein: CSVAFTDTQYF. The chain employs TRBV29-1 and TRBJ2-3; D unresolved. V gave up 4 bases and J gave up 2 bases, with 4 bases separating them. This CDR3 contains 11 residues. Germline CDR1 is SQVTM and CDR2 is ANQGSEA.

This clonotype appeared a single time. V usage is TRBV6-2 or TRBV6-3 and J usage is TRBJ1-5, with D possibly matching TRBD1 (5 bases). CDR3 length: 16 residues. From germline, CDR1 is MNHEY and CDR2 SVGEGT. V lost 6 bases to trimming and J lost 6 bases, with 21 bases between them. This chain's CDR3 is CASSAGRHRGGQPQHF. As DNA, the CDR3 is TGTGCCAGCAGCGCCGGGAGACACCGGGGGGGTCAGCCCCAGCATTTT.

The V gene is TRBV29-1, the J gene TRBJ2-1; tentatively, D is TRBD2 (7 bases). The CDR3 runs 15 residues. CDR1 and CDR2 (germline): SQVTM, ANQGSEA. The V end was cut by 6 bases, the J end by 7 bases, with 22 bases between. The CDR3 DNA sequence: TGCAGCGTATCACGAGCGGGGACCCAGGGGAATGAGCAGTTCTTC. Protein product: CSVSRAGTQGNEQFF.

V and J are TRBV5-8 and TRBJ2-5, with D maybe TRBD2 (6 bases). The CDR3 is made up of 15 amino acids. CDR1 SGHTS and CDR2 YDEGEE come from the germline V gene. V was shortened by 4 bases and J by 4 bases, with 17 bases between the two germline ends. CDR3 protein: CASSNGRGGVETQYF. CDR3 bases: TGTGCCAGCAGCAACGGACGGGGCGGGGTAGAGACCCAGTACTTC. Complete variable domain (other parts from reference TRBV5-8 and TRBJ2-5): EAGVTQSPTHLIKTRGQQATLRCSPISGHTSVYWYQQALGLGLQFLLWYDEGEERNRGNFPPRFSGRQFPNYSSELNVNALELEDSALYLCASSNGRGGVETQYFGPGTRLLVL.

V usage is TRBV14 and J usage is TRBJ2-5; 7 bases are a match to TRBD1. The CDR3 covers 14 residues. J was trimmed by 5 bases and V by 4 bases; bases with no gene match: 7. In germline, CDR1 is SGHDN, CDR2 FVKESK. The DNA of the CDR3 is TGTGCCAGCAGCCGACAGGGCATGGAGGAGACCCAGTACTTC. Amino acids: CASSRQGMEETQYF.

The genes are TRBV7-2 and TRBJ2-3; TRBD1 matches 9 bases. The CDR3 covers 16 residues. Per the germline V gene, CDR1 is SGHTA and CDR2 is FQGNSA. Trimming at V came to 0 bases and at J to 3 bases, leaving 4 bases not matched to a gene. For the CDR3, the DNA is TGTGCCAGCAGCTTAGCCGTGACAGGGGGGACAGATACGCAGTATTTT. Translating it yields CASSLAVTGGTDTQYF.

This chain connects TRBV5-1 to TRBJ2-2; D is perhaps TRBD1 (6 bases). The CDR3 spans 14 residues. V dropped 6 bases and J dropped 4 bases, with 13 bases sitting between them. Germline loops: CDR1 SGHRS, CDR2 YFSETQ. The CDR3 loop is CASTEGVSTGELFF. The CDR3 DNA reads as TGCGCCAGCACTGAGGGGGTTTCCACCGGGGAGCTGTTTTTT.

V usage is TRBV7-9 and J usage is TRBJ2-3, with 7 bases identical to TRBD2. Germline CDR1 reads SEHNR; CDR2 reads FQNEAQ (reference sequence). CDR3 size: 15 residues. The J segment lost 0 bases and the V segment lost 5 bases, leaving 5 bases of the junction unmatched. This CDR3 is CASSHRGESTDTQYF. CDR3 in DNA: TGTGCCAGCAGCCACCGGGGGGAGAGCACAGATACGCAGTATTTT.

This chain uses TRBV5-1 with TRBJ2-1; D perhaps matches TRBD1 (6 bases). V shed 4 bases and J shed 7 bases, with 18 bases lying between them. The CDR3 spans 15 residues. In germline, CDR1 is SGHRS, CDR2 YFSETQ. The CDR3 here is CASSPLVQGQNEQFF. The CDR3 DNA reads as TGCGCCAGCAGCCCTCTAGTACAGGGTCAAAATGAGCAGTTCTTC.

The J gene is TRBJ2-4, the V gene TRBV23-1; maybe TRBD2 (5 bases). TRBV23-1 is reported as an ORF; its role is uncertain. V dropped 11 bases and J dropped 1 base, with 9 bases sitting between them. The CDR3 sequence is 12 residues long. The CDR3 loop is CASSGAKNIQYF. The DNA for the CDR3 is TGCGCCTCTTCGGGGGCCAAAAACATTCAGTACTTC.

The chain uses TRBV5-1 and TRBJ2-5, with D perhaps matching TRBD1 or TRBD2 (5 bases each). The CDR3 covers 13 residues. Germline CDR1 is SGHRS and CDR2 is YFSETQ. V was pared by 6 bases and J by 2 bases, with 11 bases between. The CDR3 region has the DNA TGCGCCAGCACCCGGTGGGGGCAAGAGACCCAGTACTTC. As protein: CASTRWGQETQYF.

V gene TRBV7-2 combines with J gene TRBJ1-3; tentatively, D is TRBD1 (5 bases). V lost 0 bases, J lost 0 bases, and 15 bases lay in between. This CDR3 region has 18 residues. Per the germline V gene, CDR1 is SGHTA and CDR2 is FQGNSA. CDR3 loop: CASSLARIGRGSGNTIYF. DNA for the CDR3: TGTGCCAGCAGCTTAGCGCGAATAGGGAGGGGCTCTGGAAACACCATATATTTT.

This chain links TRBV5-1 with TRBJ2-3; perhaps D is TRBD1 or TRBD2 (7 bases each). The V gene lost 8 bases and the J gene lost 5 bases, with 15 bases spanning the gap. This CDR3 is built from 13 residues. Germline values: CDR1 SGHRS, CDR2 YFSETQ. CDR3 DNA sequence: TGCGCCAGTTACAGGGGAGGGATAGATACGCAGTATTTT. Its translation is CASYRGGIDTQYF.

To note about this clonotype: An end of the junction differs from the germline gene, which may be a read error. This rearrangement joins TRBV3-1 to TRBJ2-1; D might be TRBD2 (6 bases). Germline CDR1 reads LGHDT; CDR2 reads YNNKEL (reference sequence). The CDR3 consists of 15 residues. The DNA of the CDR3 is TGTGCCAACAGCCAAGATGGAGGGCACGCCAATGAGCAGTTCTTC. Amino acid sequence: CANSQDGGHANEQFF.

The DNA for the CDR3 is TGTGCCAGCAGTTTAAGGCGGGAGGACTCCACAGATACGCAGTATTTT. Its protein product is CASSLRREDSTDTQYF. The chain is built from TRBV28 and TRBJ2-3, with 8 bases aligning to TRBD2. Germline V gene data show CDR1 as MDHEN and CDR2 as SYDVKM. This CDR3 spans 16 amino acids. Unmatched junction bases numbered 6, after V lost 2 bases and J lost 2 bases.